These T cell receptor beta chains were read from a single sample in a study of regulatory T cells in long-lasting Graves disease. TCRdb re-called the multiplex PCR reads with MiXCR, one entry per CDR3 protein. The data contain approximately 390,000 distinct CDR3 sequences, roughly 16% of them singletons. In addition, the sample was reused for a study of T cells in Graves' hyperthyroidism and ophthalmopathy.

Specimen: peripheral blood mononuclear cells (PBMCs), collected at new diagnosis, from a patient treated with antithyroid drugs. The source is a young woman with Graves disease. CDR3s include the opening cysteine and the closing phenylalanine or tryptophan. A D gene is named only where the DNA matches it firmly. Where a row states a size, it is once, few, many or the class of an expanded clone; other rows omit it.

d_call: NA
j_call: TRBJ1-5
v_call: TRBV30
clone_size: many
cdr3_nt: TGTGCCTGGAGTGGAGGGCACAATCAGCCCCAGCATTTT
cdr3_aa: CAWSGGHNQPQHF

d_call: TRBD2
j_call: TRBJ2-1
v_call: TRBV19
clone_size: NA
cdr3_nt: TGTGCCAGTACGTTGACTAGCGGGGGAAATGAGCAGTTCTTC
cdr3_aa: CASTLTSGGNEQFF

d_call: NA
j_call: TRBJ1-1
v_call: TRBV6-5
clone_size: many
cdr3_nt: TGTGCCAGCAGTTCGGGTTCTTTCACTGAAGCTTTCTTT
cdr3_aa: CASSSGSFTEAFF

d_call: TRBD2
j_call: TRBJ2-1
v_call: TRBV5-5
clone_size: few
cdr3_nt: TGTGCCACCTCCCCACAGCTTGGGGGGGGGAATGAGCAGTTCTTC
cdr3_aa: CATSPQLGGGNEQFF

d_call: NA
j_call: TRBJ2-3
v_call: TRBV18
clone_size: NA
cdr3_nt: TGTGCCAGCTCACCGGACCGAAATCCAGATACGCAGTATTTT
cdr3_aa: CASSPDRNPDTQYF

d_call: NA
j_call: TRBJ2-1
v_call: TRBV11-2
clone_size: many
cdr3_nt: TGTGCCAGCAGCGTCACGAGGGGGGGGGGTTACAATGAGCAGTTCTTC
cdr3_aa: CASSVTRGGGYNEQFF

d_call: TRBD2
j_call: TRBJ2-7
v_call: TRBV11-2
clone_size: many
cdr3_nt: TGTGCCAGCAGCTTAGATCCAGCCGGGACTAGCGGGAGACCTAATTCCTACGAGCAGTACTTC
cdr3_aa: CASSLDPAGTSGRPNSYEQYF

d_call: TRBD2
j_call: TRBJ2-7
v_call: TRBV6-1
clone_size: NA
cdr3_nt: TGTGCCAGCACCCAACCTGGACTAGCGGGGGACTCCTACGAGCAGTACTTC
cdr3_aa: CASTQPGLAGDSYEQYF

d_call: TRBD1
j_call: TRBJ1-1
v_call: TRBV7-6
clone_size: NA
cdr3_nt: TGTGCCAGCAGCTACAGGGGAGCTGACACTGAAGCTTTCTTT
cdr3_aa: CASSYRGADTEAFF

d_call: NA
j_call: TRBJ2-2
v_call: TRBV5-1
clone_size: few
cdr3_nt: TGCGCCAGCAGCTTGAACGGGGGACGCACCGGGGAGCTGTTTTTT
cdr3_aa: CASSLNGGRTGELFF

d_call: NA
j_call: TRBJ1-4
v_call: TRBV27
clone_size: NA
cdr3_nt: TGTGCCAGCAGTTTAGAGTGGGGAACTAATGAAAAACTGTTTTTT
cdr3_aa: CASSLEWGTNEKLFF

d_call: NA
j_call: TRBJ2-3
v_call: TRBV28
clone_size: many
cdr3_nt: TGTGCCAGCAGGAGGGGCATCCCAGATACGCAGTATTTT
cdr3_aa: CASRRGIPDTQYF

d_call: TRBD2
j_call: TRBJ2-5
v_call: TRBV30
clone_size: many
cdr3_nt: TGTGCCTGGAGTGTAGGGACTAGCTGGGAGACCCAGTACTTC
cdr3_aa: CAWSVGTSWETQYF

d_call: NA
j_call: TRBJ2-3
v_call: TRBV5-5
clone_size: NA
cdr3_nt: TGTGCCAGCAGCTTGACGGAGCGACGAGCTTGGGATACGCAGTATTTT
cdr3_aa: CASSLTERRAWDTQYF

d_call: TRBD2
j_call: TRBJ2-1
v_call: TRBV20-1
clone_size: many
cdr3_nt: TGCAGTGTTTCTAGCGGCGCCTACAATGAGCAGTTCTTC
cdr3_aa: CSVSSGAYNEQFF

d_call: NA
j_call: TRBJ2-7
v_call: TRBV13
clone_size: many
cdr3_nt: TGTGCCAGCAGCTTAAGGGCAGGGCACTCCTACGAGCAGTACTTC
cdr3_aa: CASSLRAGHSYEQYF

d_call: TRBD2
j_call: TRBJ2-1
v_call: TRBV7-3
clone_size: many
cdr3_nt: TGTGCCAGCAGCTTAACCCGAGCGGCTAGCGGTGGCAATGAGCAGTTCTTC
cdr3_aa: CASSLTRAASGGNEQFF

d_call: TRBD1
j_call: TRBJ1-4
v_call: TRBV6-1
clone_size: many
cdr3_nt: TGTGCCAGCAGTCCGTGGGGACAGGGTGGTGAAAAACTGTTTTTT
cdr3_aa: CASSPWGQGGEKLFF

d_call: NA
j_call: TRBJ1-2
v_call: TRBV3-1
clone_size: many
cdr3_nt: TGTGCCAGCAGCCAAAAGATGGGAGGTGGCTACACCTTC
cdr3_aa: CASSQKMGGGYTF

d_call: TRBD1
j_call: TRBJ1-4
v_call: TRBV7-3
clone_size: NA
cdr3_nt: TGTGCCAGCAGCTTACAGGGGGTTGGTGAAAAACTGTTTTTT
cdr3_aa: CASSLQGVGEKLFF

d_call: NA
j_call: TRBJ1-3
v_call: TRBV9
clone_size: few
cdr3_nt: TGTGCCAGCAGCTTACGAACGGGAAACACCATATATTTT
cdr3_aa: CASSLRTGNTIYF

d_call: TRBD1
j_call: TRBJ2-2
v_call: TRBV24-1
clone_size: NA
cdr3_nt: TGTGCCACCAGTCCGGGACAGGGTACCACCGGGGAGCTGTTTTTT
cdr3_aa: CATSPGQGTTGELFF

d_call: NA
j_call: TRBJ2-2
v_call: TRBV18
clone_size: many
cdr3_nt: TGTGCCAGCTCACCGTGGGGTAACACCGGGGAGCTGTTTTTT
cdr3_aa: CASSPWGNTGELFF

d_call: TRBD1
j_call: TRBJ1-5
v_call: TRBV13
clone_size: many
cdr3_nt: TGTGCCAGCACTCGCGGGACAGGGTATAGCAATCAGCCCCAGCATTTT
cdr3_aa: CASTRGTGYSNQPQHF

d_call: NA
j_call: TRBJ2-2
v_call: TRBV19
clone_size: few
cdr3_nt: TGTGCCAGTAGTATAGGGCGACTCAAGGGTACCGGGGAGCTGTTTTTT
cdr3_aa: CASSIGRLKGTGELFF

d_call: NA
j_call: TRBJ2-7
v_call: TRBV20-1
clone_size: many
cdr3_nt: TGCAGTGCTAGAAACACGGCCACCTACGAGCAGTACTTC
cdr3_aa: CSARNTATYEQYF

d_call: TRBD1
j_call: TRBJ1-1
v_call: TRBV24-1
clone_size: few
cdr3_nt: TGTGCCACCAGCCCGAGCAGGGGGACTGAAGCTTTCTTT
cdr3_aa: CATSPSRGTEAFF

d_call: NA
j_call: TRBJ1-2
v_call: TRBV18
clone_size: many
cdr3_nt: TGTGCCAGCTCACCACCCCGCAGGGTGGTCGGGTTAAACTATGGCTACACCTTC
cdr3_aa: CASSPPRRVVGLNYGYTF

d_call: NA
j_call: TRBJ1-6
v_call: TRBV20-1
clone_size: many
cdr3_nt: TGCAGTGCTAAGGGTCCTAATAATTCACCCCTCCACTTT
cdr3_aa: CSAKGPNNSPLHF

d_call: NA
j_call: TRBJ2-3
v_call: TRBV25-1
clone_size: NA
cdr3_nt: TGTGCCAGCAGTGAATATGGCAGGGGATCGGGACTCGTCACAGATACGCAGTATTTT
cdr3_aa: CASSEYGRGSGLVTDTQYF

d_call: NA
j_call: TRBJ1-4
v_call: TRBV5-6
clone_size: many
cdr3_nt: TGTGCCAGCAGCGAGGGACGAACAACTAATGAAAAACTGTTTTTT
cdr3_aa: CASSEGRTTNEKLFF

d_call: TRBD2
j_call: TRBJ2-2
v_call: TRBV6-1
clone_size: many
cdr3_nt: TGTGCCAGCAGCCACCCCTCACTAGCGGGAGCCACCGGGGAGCTGTTTTTT
cdr3_aa: CASSHPSLAGATGELFF

d_call: TRBD1
j_call: TRBJ1-1
v_call: TRBV11-2
clone_size: NA
cdr3_nt: TGTGCCGGGACAGGGCAGAACACTGAAGCTTTCTTT
cdr3_aa: CAGTGQNTEAFF

d_call: NA
j_call: TRBJ2-1
v_call: TRBV19
clone_size: NA
cdr3_nt: TGTGCCAGTAGTATAGGGCTTAACAATGAGCAGTTCTTC
cdr3_aa: CASSIGLNNEQFF

d_call: TRBD2
j_call: TRBJ2-1
v_call: TRBV5-1
clone_size: many
cdr3_nt: TGCGCCAGCAGCCTCAGGACTAGCGGGGGGGCGCGGGAGCAGTTCTTC
cdr3_aa: CASSLRTSGGAREQFF

d_call: NA
j_call: TRBJ2-5
v_call: TRBV6-2/TRBV6-3
clone_size: many
cdr3_nt: TGTGCCTCCCGGCTTATGGGAGGGGGCATTCGGGAGACCCAGTACTTC
cdr3_aa: CASRLMGGGIRETQYF

d_call: TRBD2
j_call: TRBJ2-3
v_call: TRBV6-5
clone_size: NA
cdr3_nt: TGTGCCAGCGCGACTAGCGGGAGGGATACGCAGTATTTT
cdr3_aa: CASATSGRDTQYF